This T cell receptor beta chain was recovered during a study of shared clonotypes between healthy human individuals (dated by TCRdb to 2018 to 2021). For the wider study: Two women and three men aged 18 to 49 years were included in the cohort. Between about 0.94 and 8.9 billion PBMCs per donor were obtained by leukapheresis. Libraries were prepared and TCR repertoires were sequenced by different laboratories using diverse techniques, in order to increase sequencing depth and limit assay-specific biases. Blood TCR repertoires of several healthy adults were deeply sequenced to estimate repertoire size and the extent of clonotype sharing between individuals.

Healthy HIV-negative adults with no recently reported acute infections or vaccinations were included as donors. Every donor was a Caucasian adult living in Nashville, Tennessee, USA. For unsorted samples, tens of millions of PBMCs were counted and genomic DNA was extracted with the QIAamp DNA Blood Mini kit. After blood collection by leukapheresis, PBMCs were isolated using Ficoll-Histopaque density gradient centrifugation and then cryopreserved in the vapor phase of liquid nitrogen. The paper's findings and limits, for the study overall: Pairwise subsampling led to the expectation that sequencing depth would affect the degree of clonotype sharing among donors. The genetic and exposure-history diversity represented was limited by the small number of donors. Only blood was sampled, and tissue TCR repertoires likely differ from those in blood.

The V and J ends are trimmed by 2 bases and 8 bases, leaving 26 bases between them. From a lookup of the germline V gene (reference sequence), CDR1 and CDR2 are GTSNPN and SVGIG. Its CDR3 holds 17 amino acids, cysteine through phenylalanine. The entry retains the CDR3 DNA only, 51 bases that are in frame from base 1. As regards this clone: There is no known antigen for this receptor. Base qualities are missing; no much larger clone stands one base away.

TCR CDR3 regions were amplified from genomic DNA by multiplex PCR using the deep immunoSEQ assay. Extracted genomic DNA from each cell subset was spread evenly across all wells of several immunoSEQ 96-well plates, with each plate serving as a replicate. For unsorted PBMC, roughly 330 ng of genomic DNA, equivalent to around 30,000 T cell genomes, went into each replicate PCR. Ten immunoSEQ deep assay plates were used to sequence unsorted PBMC genomic DNA. The purified libraries were quantified using a Qubit 3.0 fluorometer, sized with a Bioanalyzer 2100, and then quantified again using the KAPA Library Quantification kit. Every immunoSEQ 96-well plate was sequenced on a dedicated single-read 150-cycle Illumina NextSeq 550 flow cell. The authors' analysis ran thus. Because only junctional sequences without quality scores were contained in the immunoSEQ output, filtering matching that applied to full-length reads could not be performed. Sequences were annotated with PyIR, a Python wrapper for IgBLAST v1.9, and V/J genes and CDR3 were assigned using IMGT germline references. Reads with weak V/J assignments (E-value above 1e-6), missing CDR3, stop codons, out-of-frame junctions, or ambiguous translated residues were removed. V3J clonotypes were defined as sequences sharing the same inferred V gene, J gene, and CDR3 amino acid sequence. Percentage overlap between repertoires was computed as shared unique clonotypes divided by the size of the smaller repertoire. RTK rarefaction, the Chao1 estimator, and Recon v2.1 estimates of unobserved clonotypes were used to assess repertoire richness. Imported from immuneACCESS, the table was reduced by TCRdb to in-frame sequences with V and J called. These copies leave out some clones; in studies compared against another copy, an unresolved V gene accounts for under half, and the cause of the remainder is not known. V and J calls plus clone size are reproduced from that table; the DNA served to infer D and trimming. This sample has about 470,000 clones in its table, and roughly 77% of those were observed once. The ten largest make up 13% of the sample.

The sample comprised PBMCs. The receptor was isolated from a woman aged 40 to 50 in good health. Some clones in this sample may be carry-over from other donors' samples. This chain is built from TRBV30 and TRBJ2-3; no D gene is confidently identified. DNA sequence: TGTGCCTGGAGTTTAGTAGGCCGCCTCAAGGGTGCAGCTACGCAGTATTTT. Its translation reads: CAWSLVGRLKGAATQYF.